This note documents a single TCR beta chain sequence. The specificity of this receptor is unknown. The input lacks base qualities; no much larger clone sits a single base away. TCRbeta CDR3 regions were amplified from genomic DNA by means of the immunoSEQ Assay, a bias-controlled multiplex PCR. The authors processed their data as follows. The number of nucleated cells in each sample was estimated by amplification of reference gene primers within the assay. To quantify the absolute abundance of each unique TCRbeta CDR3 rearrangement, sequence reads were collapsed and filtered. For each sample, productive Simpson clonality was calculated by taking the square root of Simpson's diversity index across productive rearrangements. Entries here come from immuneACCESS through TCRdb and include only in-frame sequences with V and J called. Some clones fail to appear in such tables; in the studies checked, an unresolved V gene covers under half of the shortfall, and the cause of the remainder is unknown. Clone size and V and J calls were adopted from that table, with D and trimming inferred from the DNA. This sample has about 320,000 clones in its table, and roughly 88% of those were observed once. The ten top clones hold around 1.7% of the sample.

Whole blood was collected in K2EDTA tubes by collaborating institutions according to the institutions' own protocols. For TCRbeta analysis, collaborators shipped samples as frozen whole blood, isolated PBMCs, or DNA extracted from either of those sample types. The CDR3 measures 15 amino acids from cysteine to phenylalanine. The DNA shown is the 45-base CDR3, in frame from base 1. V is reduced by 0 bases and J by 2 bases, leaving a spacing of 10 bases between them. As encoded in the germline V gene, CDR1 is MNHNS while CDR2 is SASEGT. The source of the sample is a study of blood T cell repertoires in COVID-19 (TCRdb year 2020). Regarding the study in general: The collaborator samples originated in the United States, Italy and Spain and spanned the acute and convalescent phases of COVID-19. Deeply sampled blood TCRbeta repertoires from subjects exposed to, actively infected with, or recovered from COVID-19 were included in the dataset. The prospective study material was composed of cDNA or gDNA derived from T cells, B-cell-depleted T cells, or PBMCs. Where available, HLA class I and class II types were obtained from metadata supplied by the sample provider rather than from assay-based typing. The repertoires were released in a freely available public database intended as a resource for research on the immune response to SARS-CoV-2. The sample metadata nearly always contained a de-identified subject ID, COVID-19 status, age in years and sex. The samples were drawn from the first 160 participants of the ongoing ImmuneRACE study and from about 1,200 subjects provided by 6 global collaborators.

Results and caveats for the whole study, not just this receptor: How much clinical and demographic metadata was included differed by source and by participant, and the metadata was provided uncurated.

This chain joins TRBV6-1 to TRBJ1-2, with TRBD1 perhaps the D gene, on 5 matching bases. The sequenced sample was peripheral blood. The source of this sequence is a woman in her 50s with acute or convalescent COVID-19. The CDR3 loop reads CASSEALTANYGYTF. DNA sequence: TGTGCCAGCAGTGAAGCCCTGACAGCGAACTATGGCTACACCTTC.